The T cell receptor (beta chain) described here comes from a study of CD8+CD57+ T cells in acquired aplastic anemia. TCR beta VDJ combinations and CDR3 sequences were profiled from genomic DNA. From the reads, TCRdb called clonotypes with MiXCR, one entry per CDR3 protein. The repertoire has about 270,000 distinct CDR3 sequences, about 80% of them found once; the top ten carry about 41%. With 2 bases removed from V and 5 bases from J, the gap between germline ends came to 9 bases. This CDR3 contains 13 residues. It was patients with CD8+CD57+ cell expansion by flow cytometry who were chosen for sequencing.

This sequence originates from a human donor with aplastic anemia. The J gene is TRBJ1-2, the V gene TRBV12-3 or TRBV12-4; tentatively, D is TRBD1 (6 bases). Sequenced material: sorted CD4+, CD8+, or CD8+CD57+ T cells (not recorded which) from PBMCs. The CDR3 region is CASSLKTGYGYTF. For the CDR3, the DNA is TGTGCCAGCAGTTTAAAGACAGGTTATGGCTACACCTTC.